This paragraph covers one T cell receptor beta chain sequence. This clonotype was found a few times. This clone's antigen is unknown. A read error may produce the germline difference seen at one junction end. A case-control design nested within a healthcare worker cohort in London, UK, was used, with weekly nasopharyngeal swab PCR tests and blood sampling performed. Healthcare workers were enrolled in the week of the UK lockdown, from 23 to 31 March 2020, and were followed every week for up to about 16 weeks. These data are taken from a study of early T cells in non-severe SARS-CoV-2 infection (dated by TCRdb to about 2021). About the investigation overall: TCR sequencing used bulk RNA from unsorted whole blood, so alpha and beta chains could not be paired. Study-wide findings and limitations: VDJdb matching was skewed toward anti-spike CD8 responses and likely underestimated virus-specific expansions, missing private and CD4 specificities.

The CDR3 covers 15 residues, taking in both the cysteine and the phenylalanine. The DNA shown is the 45-base CDR3, in frame from base 1. CDR1 and CDR2 are read off the germline V gene (reference sequence) as SEHNR and FQNEAQ. Libraries were made using 5' RACE. The listed sequencing device is NextSeq 500. The TCR library protocol attached unique molecular identifiers to individual cDNA molecules to correct for sequencing error and PCR bias. Both TCR alpha and beta chains were sequenced, and tight co-correlation was observed between alpha and beta sequence abundances in each sample. On the authors' methods: Decombinator V4 was used to perform V gene, J gene and CDR3 annotation of TCR sequences. Expanded TCRs were defined as changing significantly between any two time points under a Poisson model with p below 0.0001. TCR abundances were normalised to the total number of TCRs sequenced per sample and were expressed as counts per million. MAIT TCRs were defined by TRAV1-2 paired with TRAJ12, TRAJ20 or TRAJ33, and iNKT TCRs by TRAV10 paired with TRAJ18. VDJdb, accessed 1 November 2021, was searched for CMV, EBV and SARS-CoV-2 annotated TCRs, excluding TCRs annotated for multiple antigens. Starting from the raw public reads, TCRdb applied fastp trimming at Q25, assembled clones with MiXCR and retained in-frame beta chains. When rows share a CDR3 protein, they turn into one entry using the most common DNA and genes. TCRdb's processing, not the authors' own work, is the source of the V and J calls. Recorded for this sample are 95,000 to 100,000 distinct CDR3 sequences; about 12% of them occurred a single time. Under 2.5% of the sample belongs to the ten largest clones.

The receptor chain draws on TRBV7-9 and TRBJ2-5, and the D gene may be TRBD2, 5 bases matching. The receptor's source is an adult who was a healthcare worker with PCR-confirmed SARS-CoV-2 infection or an uninfected control (not recorded which). The sample comprised whole blood. The nucleotide sequence reads as follows: TGTGCAAGCAGCTCTAACGAACGGGGTACGGAGACCCAGTACTTC. Its translation reads: CASSSNERGTETQYF.